Listed below are T cell receptor beta chains from one sample, sequenced in a study of blood T cell repertoires in COVID-19. Profiled with immunoSEQ multiplex PCR; TCRdb holds only in-frame clones, not every one. The sample consists of 150,000 to 200,000 clones, approximately 79% of them appearing once. The sequenced sample consisted of peripheral blood. The origin of the receptors is an elderly woman with acute or convalescent COVID-19. CDR3s include the opening cysteine and the closing phenylalanine or tryptophan. Each record gives: D gene, V gene, CDR3 length, clone size, J gene, CDR3 DNA, CDR3 protein. D genes are given only for firm matches. Clone size is given for some rows only: seen once, a few or many times, or a class if the clone is expanded.

>TRBD2|TRBV10-1|15|-|TRBJ2-1
TGCGCCAGCAGTGAGGTGCTAGCGGAAAGGAATGAGCAGTTCTTC
CASSEVLAERNEQFF
>TRBD2|TRBV10-2|14|few|TRBJ2-7
TGCGCCAGCAGGGGGGCGGGAGGCTCCTACGAGCAGTACTTC
CASRGAGGSYEQYF
>TRBD1|TRBV5-4|15|few|TRBJ1-6
TGTGCCAGCAGCTTTGGGGACAGGGCGAATTCACCCCTCCACTTT
CASSFGDRANSPLHF
>TRBD2|TRBV28|13|few|TRBJ2-4
TGTGCCAGCAGTTTTCAGGGAGGGACCATTCAGTACTTC
CASSFQGGTIQYF
>TRBD2|TRBV5-1|15|-|TRBJ2-1
TGCGCCAGCAGCTTTCGTCCTAGCGGGGACAATGAGCAGTTCTTC
CASSFRPSGDNEQFF
>TRBD2|TRBV7-2|17|-|TRBJ2-5
TGTGCCAGCAGCTTTTCCGGGACTAGCGGGACACAAGAGACCCAGTACTTC
CASSFSGTSGTQETQYF
>TRBD2|TRBV24-1|14|-|TRBJ2-1
TGTGCCACCAGTGGGAGCGGGGGGAACAATGAGCAGTTCTTC
CATSGSGGNNEQFF
>-|TRBV23-1|16|-|TRBJ2-2
TGCGCCAGCAGTCAGCGGGGCCCAGTTAACACCGGGGAGCTGTTTTTT
CASSQRGPVNTGELFF
>-|TRBV30|12|-|TRBJ2-7
TGTGCCTGGAGTGGCAGTCCCTACGAGCAGTACTTC
CAWSGSPYEQYF
>-|TRBV6-1|14|-|TRBJ2-3
TGTGCCAGCAGTGAAGGCGTGGGGGGAGATACGCAGTATTTT
CASSEGVGGDTQYF
>TRBD1|TRBV29-1|14|-|TRBJ2-3
TGCAGCTCGACAGGGGGAACAGGGACAGATACGCAGTATTTT
CSSTGGTGTDTQYF
>TRBD2|TRBV2|15|-|TRBJ2-7
TGTGCCAGCAGAGAGGGACTAGCGGACATTTACGAGCAGTACTTC
CASREGLADIYEQYF
>-|TRBV2|10|-|TRBJ2-1
TGTGCCAGCAGTGCAGGGGCGGTGTTCTTC
CASSAGAVFF
>TRBD1|TRBV2|15|once|TRBJ1-5
TGTGCCAGCAGTGGAGAACAGGGGTCAAATCAGCCCCAGCATTTT
CASSGEQGSNQPQHF
>-|TRBV28|12|-|TRBJ2-7
TGTGCTGGAGGGGACCGCTTCTACGAGCAGTACTTC
CAGGDRFYEQYF
>-|TRBV20-1|14|-|TRBJ1-1
TGCAGTGCTAGTGCGCGAACAGCGGACACTGAAGCTTTCTTT
CSASARTADTEAFF
>-|TRBV21-1|14|-|TRBJ2-7
TGTGCCAGCAGCAAACTGCAATCCAGCTACGAGCAGTACTTC
CASSKLQSSYEQYF